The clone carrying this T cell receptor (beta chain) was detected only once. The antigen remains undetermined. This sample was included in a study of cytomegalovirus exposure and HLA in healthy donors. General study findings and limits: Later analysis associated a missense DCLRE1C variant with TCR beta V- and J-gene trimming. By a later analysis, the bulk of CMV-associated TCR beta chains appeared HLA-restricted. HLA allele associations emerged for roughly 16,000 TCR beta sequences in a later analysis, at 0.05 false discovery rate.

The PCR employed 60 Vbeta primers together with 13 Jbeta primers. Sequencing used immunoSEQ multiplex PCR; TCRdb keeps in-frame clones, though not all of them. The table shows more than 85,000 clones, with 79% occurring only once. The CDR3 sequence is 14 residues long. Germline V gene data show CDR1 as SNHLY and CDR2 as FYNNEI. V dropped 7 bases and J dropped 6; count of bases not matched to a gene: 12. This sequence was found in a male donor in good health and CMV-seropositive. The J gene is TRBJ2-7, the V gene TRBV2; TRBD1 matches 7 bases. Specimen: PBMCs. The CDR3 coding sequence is TGTGCCAGCATGTTTGGGGAGAGACAGGGCGAGCAGTACTTC. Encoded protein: CASMFGERQGEQYF. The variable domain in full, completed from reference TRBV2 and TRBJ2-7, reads EPEVTQTPSHQVTQMGQEVILRCVPISNHLYFYWYRQILGQKVEFLVSFYNNEISEKSEIFDDQFSVERPDGSNFTLKIRSTKLEDSAMYFCASMFGERQGEQYFGPGTRLTVT.